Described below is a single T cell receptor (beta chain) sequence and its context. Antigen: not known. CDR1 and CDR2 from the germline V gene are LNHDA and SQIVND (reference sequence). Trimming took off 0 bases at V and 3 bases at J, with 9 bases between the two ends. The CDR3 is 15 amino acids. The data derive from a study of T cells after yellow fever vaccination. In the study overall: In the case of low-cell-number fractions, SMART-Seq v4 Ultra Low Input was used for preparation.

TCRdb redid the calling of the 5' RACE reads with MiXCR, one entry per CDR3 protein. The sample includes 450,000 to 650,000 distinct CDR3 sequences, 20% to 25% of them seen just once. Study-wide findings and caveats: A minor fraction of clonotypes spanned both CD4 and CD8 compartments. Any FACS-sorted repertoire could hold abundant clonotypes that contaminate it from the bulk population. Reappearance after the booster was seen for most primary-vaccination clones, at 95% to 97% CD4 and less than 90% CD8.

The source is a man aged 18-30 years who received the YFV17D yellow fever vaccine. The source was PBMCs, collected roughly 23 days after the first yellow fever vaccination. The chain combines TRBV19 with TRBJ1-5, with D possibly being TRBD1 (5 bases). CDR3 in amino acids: CASSIEGTFNQPQHF. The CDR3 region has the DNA TGTGCCAGTAGTATAGAGGGGACTTTCAATCAGCCCCAGCATTTT.